The rows below give T cell receptor beta chains drawn from one sample of a study of OX40 agonist ivuxolimab in advanced cancers. Sequenced by immunoSEQ multiplex PCR; TCRdb stores in-frame clones only, minus some. This sample has tens of thousands of clones, with roughly 84% found just once. The specimen comprised CD4+ or CD8+ T cells sorted from blood, sampled in a trial of the OX40 agonist ivuxolimab. These TCRs come from an adult with an advanced solid tumor such as melanoma, head and neck, liver or kidney cancer. Each CDR3 is given with its conserved first and last residue. D genes are given only for firm matches. Size values are once, few and many counts, or a class for expanded clones, and some rows have none.

J: TRBJ2-7; size: -; V: TRBV5-1; length: 15; D: TRBD1; DNA: TGCGCCAGCAGCTCTGGGACAGCCTACCCCTACGAGCAGTACTTC; CDR3: CASSSGTAYPYEQYF
J: TRBJ2-7; size: few; V: TRBV20-1; length: 11; D: -; DNA: TGCAGTGCCTTGGGGGGATACGAGCAGTACTTC; CDR3: CSALGGYEQYF
J: TRBJ2-7; size: -; V: TRBV5-1; length: 16; D: TRBD1; DNA: TGCGCCAGCAGCTTGGGCCGGACAGGGGGGTCCTACGAGCAGTACTTC; CDR3: CASSLGRTGGSYEQYF
J: TRBJ1-5; size: few; V: TRBV19; length: 11; D: -; DNA: TGTGCCAGTTCCAATAATCAGCCCCAGCATTTT; CDR3: CASSNNQPQHF
J: TRBJ2-3; size: -; V: TRBV29-1; length: 14; D: TRBD1; DNA: TGCAGCGCCTCGGACAGGGGCGTCTCAGATACGCAGTATTTT; CDR3: CSASDRGVSDTQYF
J: TRBJ2-7; size: -; V: TRBV28; length: 19; D: -; DNA: TGTGCCAGCAGTTCTCCAGGAGCCCTTTCCCATTTAGACTCCTACGAGCAGTACTTC; CDR3: CASSSPGALSHLDSYEQYF
J: TRBJ2-3; size: -; V: TRBV4-3; length: 16; D: -; DNA: TGCGCCAGCAGCCAAGATCGGGCCCTACGGGCGGATACGCAGTATTTT; CDR3: CASSQDRALRADTQYF
J: TRBJ2-5; size: -; V: TRBV7-2; length: 18; D: TRBD1; DNA: TGTGCCAGCAGCTTAGCACCGACAGGGTTTGGGGATCAAGGGACCCAGTACTTC; CDR3: CASSLAPTGFGDQGTQYF
J: TRBJ1-1; size: few; V: TRBV7-3; length: 13; D: -; DNA: TGTGCCAGCAGCTTACAGGCGAACACTGAAGCTTTCTTT; CDR3: CASSLQANTEAFF
J: TRBJ2-2; size: -; V: TRBV29-1; length: 16; D: -; DNA: TGCAGCGTTAGACTTCCCCCTTTCGATACCACCGGGGAGCTGTTTTTT; CDR3: CSVRLPPFDTTGELFF